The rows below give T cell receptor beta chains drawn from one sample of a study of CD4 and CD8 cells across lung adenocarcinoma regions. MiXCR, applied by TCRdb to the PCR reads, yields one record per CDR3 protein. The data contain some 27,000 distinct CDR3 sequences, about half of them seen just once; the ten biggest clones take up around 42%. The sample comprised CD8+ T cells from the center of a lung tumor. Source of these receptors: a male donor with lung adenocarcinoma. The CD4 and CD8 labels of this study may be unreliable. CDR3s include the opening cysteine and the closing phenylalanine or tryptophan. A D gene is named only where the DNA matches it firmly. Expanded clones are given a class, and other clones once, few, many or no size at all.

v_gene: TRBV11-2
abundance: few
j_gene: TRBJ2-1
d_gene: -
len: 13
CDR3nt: TGTGCCAGCAGCTTAGAGCCCGGGGCCCTGCAGTTCTTC
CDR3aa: CASSLEPGALQFF

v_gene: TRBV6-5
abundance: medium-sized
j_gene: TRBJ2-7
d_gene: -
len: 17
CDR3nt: TGTGCCAGCAGTTACTTCGACCTCCGGGAGATCTCCTACGAGCAGTACTTC
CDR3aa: CASSYFDLREISYEQYF

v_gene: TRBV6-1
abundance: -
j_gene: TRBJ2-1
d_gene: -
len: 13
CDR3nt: TGTGCCAGCGGGCACGGCGGGACCTATGAGCAGTTCTTC
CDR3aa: CASGHGGTYEQFF

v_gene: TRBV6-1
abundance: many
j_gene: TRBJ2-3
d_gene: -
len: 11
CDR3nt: TGTGCCAGCAGTGACACAGATACGCAGTATTTT
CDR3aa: CASSDTDTQYF

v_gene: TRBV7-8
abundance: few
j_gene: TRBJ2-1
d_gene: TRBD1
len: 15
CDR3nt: TGTGCCAGCAGCTTCAGGGGGCTAAGTTACAATGAGCAGTTCTTC
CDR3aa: CASSFRGLSYNEQFF

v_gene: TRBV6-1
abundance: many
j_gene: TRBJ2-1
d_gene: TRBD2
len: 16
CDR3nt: TGTGCCAGCAGTGAAGCAAGTAGCGGGACTGGTGGAGAGCAGTTCTTC
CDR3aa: CASSEASSGTGGEQFF

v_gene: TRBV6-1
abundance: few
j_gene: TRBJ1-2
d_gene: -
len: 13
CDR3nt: TGTGCCAGCAGTCCGGCCACCTTCGGGGGCTACACCTTC
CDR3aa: CASSPATFGGYTF

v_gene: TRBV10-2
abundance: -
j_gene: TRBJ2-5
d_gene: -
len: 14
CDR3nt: TGCGCGGGCCTCGGGGGCCGTGACCAAGAGATCCAGTACTTC
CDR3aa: CAGLGGRDQEIQYF

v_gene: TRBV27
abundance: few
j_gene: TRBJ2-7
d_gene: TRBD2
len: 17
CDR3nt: TGTGCCAGCAGAAGAGCACCGGGACTAGCGGGGTCCTACGAGCAGTACTTC
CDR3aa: CASRRAPGLAGSYEQYF

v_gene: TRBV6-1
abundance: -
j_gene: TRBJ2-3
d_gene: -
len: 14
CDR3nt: -
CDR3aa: CASSVGGGTDTQYF

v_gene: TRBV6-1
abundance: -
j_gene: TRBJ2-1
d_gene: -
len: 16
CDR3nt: TGTGCCAGCAGTGAAACGTGGACTGGGAGCACCGGTGAGCAGTTTTTC
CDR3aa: CASSETWTGSTGEQFF

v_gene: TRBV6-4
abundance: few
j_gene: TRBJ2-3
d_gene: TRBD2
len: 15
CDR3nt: TGTGCCAGCAGTCGACTAGCGGAGAGCACAGATACGCAGTATTTT
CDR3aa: CASSRLAESTDTQYF

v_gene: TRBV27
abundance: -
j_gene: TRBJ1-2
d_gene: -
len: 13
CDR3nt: TGTGCCAGCAGTTTACAGGGGCGGAATGGCTACACCTTC
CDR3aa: CASSLQGRNGYTF

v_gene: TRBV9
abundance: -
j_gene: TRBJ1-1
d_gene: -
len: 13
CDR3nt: TGTGCCAGCAGCGTCAACGTGAACACTGAAGCTTTCTTT
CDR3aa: CASSVNVNTEAFF

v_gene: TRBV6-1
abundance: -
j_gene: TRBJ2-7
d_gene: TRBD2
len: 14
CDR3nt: TGTGCGGGCAGCGGGGGCTGTGGGGCAGATACGCAGTACTTC
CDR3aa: CAGSGGCGADTQYF

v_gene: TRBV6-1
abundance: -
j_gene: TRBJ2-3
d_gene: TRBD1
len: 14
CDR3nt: TGTGCCAGCAGCTCGACAGGGAACGCAGATACGCAGTATTTT
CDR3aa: CASSSTGNADTQYF

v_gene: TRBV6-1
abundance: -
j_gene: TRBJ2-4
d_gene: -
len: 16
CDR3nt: TGTGCCAGCAGCGACACGGGGCTTAGCGGCAACAACAATCAGTACTTC
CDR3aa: CASSDTGLSGNNNQYF

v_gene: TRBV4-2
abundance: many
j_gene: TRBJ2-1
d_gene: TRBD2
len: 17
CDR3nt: TGTGCCAGCAGCCAAGACGACTTAGCGGGAGGGCGAGGGGAGCAGTTCTTC
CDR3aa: CASSQDDLAGGRGEQFF

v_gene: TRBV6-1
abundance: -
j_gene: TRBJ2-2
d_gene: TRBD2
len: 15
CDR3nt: TGTGCCAGCAGAAGGAGCGGGAGTGTGGCCGATGAGCTGTATTTT
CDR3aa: CASRRSGSVADELYF

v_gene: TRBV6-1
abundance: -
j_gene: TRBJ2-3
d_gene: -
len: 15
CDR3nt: TGTGCCAGCAGTGAAGCGTCAGGTCCCCCAGAGACGCAGTATTTC
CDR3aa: CASSEASGPPETQYF

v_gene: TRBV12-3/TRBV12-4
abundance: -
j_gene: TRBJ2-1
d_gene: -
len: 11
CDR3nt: TGTGCCAGCAGTTTGGTGGGACCGCAGTTCTTC
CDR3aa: CASSLVGPQFF

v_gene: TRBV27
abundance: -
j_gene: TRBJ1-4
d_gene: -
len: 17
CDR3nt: TGTGCCAGCAGGGTGGTGCAGGGAGGGAGGACTAATGAAAAACTGTTTTTT
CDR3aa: CASRVVQGGRTNEKLFF

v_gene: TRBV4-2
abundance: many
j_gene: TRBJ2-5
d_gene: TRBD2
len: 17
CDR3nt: TGTGCCAGCAGCCAAGATTATCTAGCGGGACCTACAGAGACCCAGTACTTC
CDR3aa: CASSQDYLAGPTETQYF

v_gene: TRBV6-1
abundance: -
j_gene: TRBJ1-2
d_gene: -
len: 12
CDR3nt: TGTGCCAGCAGTGATGGTTTACGCGGCTACACCTTC
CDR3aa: CASSDGLRGYTF

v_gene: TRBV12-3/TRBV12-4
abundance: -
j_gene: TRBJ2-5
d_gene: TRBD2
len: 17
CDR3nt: TGTGCCAGCAGTTCCGGGACTAGCGGGAGTCCCTTCAAGACCCAGTACTTC
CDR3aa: CASSSGTSGSPFKTQYF

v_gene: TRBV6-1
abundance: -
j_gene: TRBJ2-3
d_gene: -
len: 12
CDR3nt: TGTGCCAGCAGGGGGGCAAAGAACACTCAGTATTTT
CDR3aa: CASRGAKNTQYF

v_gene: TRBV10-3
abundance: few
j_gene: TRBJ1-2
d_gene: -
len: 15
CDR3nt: TGTGCCATCAGTGAGTCCGAGGGATCTCAGGATGGCTACACCTTC
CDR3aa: CAISESEGSQDGYTF

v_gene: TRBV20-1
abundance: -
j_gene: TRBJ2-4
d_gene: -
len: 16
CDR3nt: TGCAGTGCTAGAGTCCCGGGCCCGCTCGGCGAAAACACTCAGTACTTT
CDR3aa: CSARVPGPLGENTQYF

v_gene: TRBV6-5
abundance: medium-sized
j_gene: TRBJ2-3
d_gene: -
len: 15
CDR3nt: TGTGCCAGCAGTTACTCCGACCGCCGAGGGGATACGCAGTATTTT
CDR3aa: CASSYSDRRGDTQYF

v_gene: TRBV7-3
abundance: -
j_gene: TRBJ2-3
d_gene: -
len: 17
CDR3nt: TGTGCCAGCAGCTTATCCCCCACCTCTGCTAGCACAGATACGCAGTATTTT
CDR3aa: CASSLSPTSASTDTQYF

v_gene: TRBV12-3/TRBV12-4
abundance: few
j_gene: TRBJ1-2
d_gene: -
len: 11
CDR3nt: TGTGCCAGCAAGAAGAACTATGGCTACACCTTC
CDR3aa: CASKKNYGYTF

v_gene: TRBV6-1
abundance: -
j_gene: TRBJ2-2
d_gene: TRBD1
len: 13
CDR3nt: TGTGCCAGCAGCGACAGGGATACCGAGGAGCAGTTTTTT
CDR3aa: CASSDRDTEEQFF

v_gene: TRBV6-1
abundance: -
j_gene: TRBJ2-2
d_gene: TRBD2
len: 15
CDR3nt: TGTGCCAGCAGACGACTAGCAGCGAACACCGGGGAGCTGTTTTTT
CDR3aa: CASRRLAANTGELFF

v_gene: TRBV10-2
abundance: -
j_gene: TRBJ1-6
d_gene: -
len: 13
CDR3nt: TGCGCCAGCAGTGAGTCTCGGGATTCACCCCTCCACTTT
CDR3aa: CASSESRDSPLHF

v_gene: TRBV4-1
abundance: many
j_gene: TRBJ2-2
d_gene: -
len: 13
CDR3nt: TGCGCCAGCAGCTTCCGGGAGACCGGGGAGCTGTTTTTT
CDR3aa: CASSFRETGELFF

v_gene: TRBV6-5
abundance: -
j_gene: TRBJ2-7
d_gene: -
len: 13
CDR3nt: TGTGCCAGCAGTTGGGCCGTTAACAATGAGCAGTACTTC
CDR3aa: CASSWAVNNEQYF

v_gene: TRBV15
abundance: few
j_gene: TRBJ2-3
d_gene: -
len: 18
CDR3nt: TGTGCCACCAGCAGAGGCCGGGACTTTACCTCGGGTACAGATACGCAGTATTTT
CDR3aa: CATSRGRDFTSGTDTQYF

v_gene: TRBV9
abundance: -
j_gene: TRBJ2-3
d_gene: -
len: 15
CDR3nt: TGTGCCAGCAGCGTGAGGGGAGGCGGCACAGATACGCAGTATTTT
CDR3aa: CASSVRGGGTDTQYF

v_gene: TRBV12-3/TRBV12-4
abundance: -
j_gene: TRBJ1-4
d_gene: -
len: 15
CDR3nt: TGTGCCAGCAGTTTAGACGGTGGGACTAATGAAAAACTGTTTTTT
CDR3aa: CASSLDGGTNEKLFF

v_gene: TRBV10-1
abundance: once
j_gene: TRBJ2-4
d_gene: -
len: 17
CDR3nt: TGCGCCAGCACAACGGGCAGCCTAGGCCTAGCCAAAAACATCCAGTACTTC
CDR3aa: CASTTGSLGLAKNIQYF

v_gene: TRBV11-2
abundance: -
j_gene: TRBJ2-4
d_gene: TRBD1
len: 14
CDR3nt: TGCGGCGGCAGGGGGACGTGCGGCAAAAACACGCAGTATTTC
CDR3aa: CGGRGTCGKNTQYF

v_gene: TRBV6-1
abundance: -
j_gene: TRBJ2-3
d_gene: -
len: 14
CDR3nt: TGTGCCGGCATAGTGGGCGGAGGCCAAGATACGCAGTACTTT
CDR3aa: CAGIVGGGQDTQYF

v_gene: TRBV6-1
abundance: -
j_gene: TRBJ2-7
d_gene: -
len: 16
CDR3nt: TGTGCCGGTAGTGATGGACTGGGGGGTAGCACAGATACGCAGTACTTC
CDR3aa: CAGSDGLGGSTDTQYF

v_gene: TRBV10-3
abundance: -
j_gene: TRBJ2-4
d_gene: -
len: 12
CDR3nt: TGTGCGGGGATGGGCGCCACAAATACGCAGTACTTC
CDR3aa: CAGMGATNTQYF

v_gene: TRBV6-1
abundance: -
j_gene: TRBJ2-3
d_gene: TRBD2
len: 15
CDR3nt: TGTGCCAGCAGCCCCGGGGGAGGGGTCCAAGATACCCAGTACTTT
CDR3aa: CASSPGGGVQDTQYF

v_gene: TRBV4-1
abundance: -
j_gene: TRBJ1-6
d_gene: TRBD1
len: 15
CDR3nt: TGCGCCAGCAGCCAACTCGACAGGGAGGGTTCACCCCTCCACTTT
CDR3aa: CASSQLDREGSPLHF

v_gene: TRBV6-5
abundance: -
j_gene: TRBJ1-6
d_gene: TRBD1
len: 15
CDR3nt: TGTGCCAGCAGTTACACCGGGACAGATAATTCACCCCTCCACTTT
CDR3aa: CASSYTGTDNSPLHF

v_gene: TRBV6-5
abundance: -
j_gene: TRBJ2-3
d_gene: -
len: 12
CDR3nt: TGTGCCAGCAGTTACGAGACTGGTGCGCAGTATTTT
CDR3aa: CASSYETGAQYF